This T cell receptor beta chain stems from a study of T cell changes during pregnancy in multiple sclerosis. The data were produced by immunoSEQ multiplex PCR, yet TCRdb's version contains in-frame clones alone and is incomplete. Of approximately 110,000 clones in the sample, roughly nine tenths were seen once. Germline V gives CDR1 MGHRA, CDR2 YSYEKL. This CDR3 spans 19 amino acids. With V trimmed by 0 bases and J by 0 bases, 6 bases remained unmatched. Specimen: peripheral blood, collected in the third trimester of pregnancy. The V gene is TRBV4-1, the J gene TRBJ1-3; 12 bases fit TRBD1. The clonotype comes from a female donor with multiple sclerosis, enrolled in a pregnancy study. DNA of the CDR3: TGCGCCAGCAGCCAAGATCGGGGACAGGGGGCAACCTCTGGAAACACCATATATTTT. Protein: CASSQDRGQGATSGNTIYF.